This is a list of T cell receptor beta chains from one sample in a study of PD-1 blockade in classical Hodgkin lymphoma. Using immunoSEQ multiplex PCR, the repertoire was profiled, and TCRdb retains in-frame clones only, with some absent. The sample gives nearly 25,000 clones, 72% of which show up once; approximately 30% is in the top ten. This specimen was peripheral blood mononuclear cells (PBMCs), taken before the fourth cycle of nivolumab. The receptors were gathered from a human donor with classical Hodgkin lymphoma. Both conserved end residues are part of each CDR3. Each record gives: V gene, J gene, clone size, D gene, CDR3 protein, CDR3 DNA. A D gene is named only where the DNA matches it firmly. For some rows the clone size is stated as once, few or many, or as a class when expanded; others skip it.

v_gene: TRBV10-1
j_gene: TRBJ1-2
abundance: few
d_gene: .
CDR3aa: CASSESRASGGYGYTF
CDR3nt: TGCGCCAGCAGTGAGTCTCGGGCCTCAGGAGGGTATGGCTACACCTTC

v_gene: TRBV7-2
j_gene: TRBJ2-5
abundance: .
d_gene: TRBD1
CDR3aa: CASSPDRDKYF
CDR3nt: TGTGCCAGCAGCCCGGACAGGGATAAGTACTTC

v_gene: TRBV7-8
j_gene: TRBJ1-6
abundance: few
d_gene: .
CDR3aa: CASSSAGLTNSPLHF
CDR3nt: TGTGCCAGCAGCTCGGCGGGACTGACTAATTCACCCCTCCACTTT

v_gene: TRBV7-2
j_gene: TRBJ2-5
abundance: few
d_gene: .
CDR3aa: CASSSGVGKVTQYF
CDR3nt: TGTGCCAGCAGCTCAGGGGTCGGCAAGGTGACCCAGTACTTC

v_gene: TRBV6-1
j_gene: TRBJ2-3
abundance: .
d_gene: TRBD2
CDR3aa: CASSEIAGGLDTQYF
CDR3nt: TGTGCCAGCAGTGAGATAGCGGGGGGGCTAGATACGCAGTATTTT

v_gene: TRBV7-3
j_gene: TRBJ2-7
abundance: once
d_gene: .
CDR3aa: CASSLGAGPYEQYF
CDR3nt: TGTGCCAGCAGCTTAGGAGCGGGCCCCTACGAGCAGTACTTC

v_gene: TRBV7-7
j_gene: TRBJ2-1
abundance: few
d_gene: .
CDR3aa: CASSLGASYNEQFF
CDR3nt: TGTGCTAGCAGCTTAGGCGCCTCCTACAATGAGCAGTTCTTC

v_gene: TRBV7-2
j_gene: TRBJ2-5
abundance: .
d_gene: TRBD1
CDR3aa: CASSFSATGGQETQYF
CDR3nt: TGTGCCAGCAGCTTTTCCGCCACAGGGGGTCAAGAGACCCAGTACTTC

v_gene: TRBV19
j_gene: TRBJ1-5
abundance: .
d_gene: .
CDR3aa: CASSIQMYQPQHF
CDR3nt: TGTGCCAGTAGTATCCAGATGTATCAGCCCCAGCATTTT

v_gene: TRBV11-2
j_gene: TRBJ1-1
abundance: medium-sized
d_gene: TRBD1
CDR3aa: CASSAGGVAEAFF
CDR3nt: TGTGCCAGCAGTGCAGGGGGGGTGGCTGAAGCTTTCTTT

v_gene: TRBV2
j_gene: TRBJ1-5
abundance: .
d_gene: .
CDR3aa: CASSGAGGELHQPQHF
CDR3nt: TGTGCCAGCAGTGGGGCGGGTGGGGAACTCCATCAGCCCCAGCATTTT

v_gene: TRBV30
j_gene: TRBJ1-5
abundance: .
d_gene: .
CDR3aa: CAWSRFHNQPQHF
CDR3nt: TGTGCCTGGAGTCGCTTCCACAATCAGCCCCAGCATTTT

v_gene: TRBV28
j_gene: TRBJ1-3
abundance: .
d_gene: .
CDR3aa: CASSLPQNTIYF
CDR3nt: TGTGCCAGCAGTTTACCCCAAAACACCATATATTTT

v_gene: TRBV7-9
j_gene: TRBJ1-5
abundance: .
d_gene: TRBD1
CDR3aa: CASSLTGGAEPQHF
CDR3nt: TGTGCCAGCAGCTTAACAGGGGGCGCGGAGCCCCAGCATTTT

v_gene: TRBV15
j_gene: TRBJ1-5
abundance: .
d_gene: TRBD1
CDR3aa: CATSRRTGRGVRQPQHF
CDR3nt: TGTGCCACCAGCAGACGGACAGGGCGAGGGGTCAGACAGCCCCAGCATTTT

v_gene: TRBV28
j_gene: TRBJ2-3
abundance: .
d_gene: .
CDR3aa: CASNELSDRDTDTQYF
CDR3nt: TGTGCCAGCAACGAACTTTCGGACCGTGACACAGATACGCAGTATTTT

v_gene: TRBV6-1
j_gene: TRBJ1-4
abundance: .
d_gene: TRBD1
CDR3aa: CASEGARNEKLFF
CDR3nt: TGTGCCAGCGAGGGGGCGCGAAATGAAAAACTGTTTTTT

v_gene: TRBV7-3
j_gene: TRBJ2-3
abundance: .
d_gene: .
CDR3aa: CASSFGGPDTQYF
CDR3nt: TGTGCCAGTAGCTTCGGGGGCCCCGATACGCAGTATTTT

v_gene: TRBV27
j_gene: TRBJ2-3
abundance: .
d_gene: TRBD2
CDR3aa: CASTSNRAGGPMGTDTQYF
CDR3nt: TGTGCCAGCACCTCAAATCGAGCGGGGGGCCCTATGGGCACAGATACGCAGTATTTT

v_gene: TRBV4-1
j_gene: TRBJ1-2
abundance: .
d_gene: .
CDR3aa: CASSLTGLANYGYTF
CDR3nt: TGCGCCAGCAGCCTGACAGGTTTAGCTAACTATGGCTACACCTTC

v_gene: TRBV5-4
j_gene: TRBJ1-2
abundance: .
d_gene: TRBD1
CDR3aa: CASSLGPGQGFYGYTF
CDR3nt: TGTGCCAGCAGCTTGGGTCCGGGACAGGGGTTCTATGGCTACACCTTC

v_gene: TRBV7-9
j_gene: TRBJ2-7
abundance: .
d_gene: .
CDR3aa: CASTPARNTYEQYF
CDR3nt: TGTGCCAGCACCCCGGCCAGGAATACCTACGAGCAGTACTTC

v_gene: TRBV19
j_gene: TRBJ1-1
abundance: .
d_gene: .
CDR3aa: CASNREGDTEAFF
CDR3nt: TGTGCCAGTAACAGGGAAGGCGACACTGAAGCTTTCTTT

v_gene: TRBV9
j_gene: TRBJ1-6
abundance: once
d_gene: TRBD1
CDR3aa: CASSPGQGKNSPLHF
CDR3nt: TGTGCCAGCAGCCCAGGACAGGGTAAAAATTCACCCCTCCACTTT

v_gene: TRBV11-3
j_gene: TRBJ2-5
abundance: .
d_gene: TRBD2
CDR3aa: CASSYSSGVEETQYF
CDR3nt: TGTGCCAGCAGTTACTCTAGCGGGGTAGAAGAGACCCAGTACTTC

v_gene: TRBV14
j_gene: TRBJ2-7
abundance: .
d_gene: .
CDR3aa: CASSQKTFSYEQYF
CDR3nt: TGTGCCAGCAGCCAGAAGACGTTCTCCTACGAGCAGTACTTC

v_gene: TRBV2
j_gene: TRBJ1-5
abundance: once
d_gene: TRBD1
CDR3aa: CASSVTGTGNQPQHF
CDR3nt: TGTGCCAGCAGTGTTACCGGGACAGGTAATCAGCCCCAGCATTTT

v_gene: TRBV7-2
j_gene: TRBJ2-3
abundance: .
d_gene: .
CDR3aa: CASSRRMDTQYF
CDR3nt: TGTGCCAGCAGCCGAAGGATGGATACGCAGTATTTT

v_gene: TRBV6-5
j_gene: TRBJ2-2
abundance: .
d_gene: TRBD1
CDR3aa: CASRTGASGELFF
CDR3nt: TGTGCCAGCAGAACAGGGGCCAGCGGGGAGCTGTTTTTT

v_gene: TRBV7-2
j_gene: TRBJ2-1
abundance: few
d_gene: .
CDR3aa: CASSLAPPARPARNEQFF
CDR3nt: TGTGCCAGCAGCTTAGCCCCTCCGGCCAGGCCTGCGAGGAATGAGCAGTTCTTC

v_gene: TRBV11-3
j_gene: TRBJ1-5
abundance: .
d_gene: TRBD1
CDR3aa: CASSRTGEGQPQHF
CDR3nt: TGTGCCAGCAGTAGGACAGGGGAGGGACAGCCCCAGCATTTT

v_gene: TRBV7-9
j_gene: TRBJ2-1
abundance: .
d_gene: TRBD2
CDR3aa: CASSSFAWGGNEQFF
CDR3nt: TGTGCCAGCAGCTCCTTCGCATGGGGGGGGAATGAGCAGTTCTTC

v_gene: TRBV6-5
j_gene: TRBJ1-4
abundance: .
d_gene: TRBD1
CDR3aa: CASSYTGGGEEKLFF
CDR3nt: TGTGCCAGCAGCTATACAGGGGGTGGGGAAGAAAAACTGTTTTTT

v_gene: TRBV9
j_gene: TRBJ2-3
abundance: .
d_gene: .
CDR3aa: CASSVEGSARDTQYF
CDR3nt: TGTGCCAGCAGCGTAGAGGGTAGCGCTAGAGATACGCAGTATTTT

v_gene: TRBV7-2
j_gene: TRBJ2-4
abundance: .
d_gene: .
CDR3aa: CASSTQGGDIQYF
CDR3nt: TGTGCCAGCAGTACACAGGGCGGGGACATTCAGTACTTC

v_gene: TRBV9
j_gene: TRBJ1-6
abundance: .
d_gene: .
CDR3aa: CASSAGRTYNSPLHF
CDR3nt: TGTGCCAGCAGCGCTGGCAGGACCTATAATTCACCCCTCCACTTT

v_gene: TRBV6-5
j_gene: TRBJ1-2
abundance: .
d_gene: .
CDR3aa: CASRLGGGGMYGYTF
CDR3nt: TGTGCCAGCAGACTCGGTGGGGGGGGGATGTATGGCTACACCTTC

v_gene: TRBV5-4
j_gene: TRBJ2-5
abundance: .
d_gene: .
CDR3aa: CASSQLEWETQYF
CDR3nt: TGTGCCAGCAGCCAACTAGAGTGGGAGACCCAGTACTTC

v_gene: TRBV5-1
j_gene: TRBJ2-2
abundance: .
d_gene: .
CDR3aa: CASSRWGGGEPSTGELFF
CDR3nt: TGCGCCAGCAGCCGGTGGGGCGGGGGCGAACCCTCAACGGGGGAGCTGTTTTTT